A selection of T cell receptor beta chains follows, all from one sample in a study of shared clonotypes between healthy human individuals. Sequenced by immunoSEQ multiplex PCR; TCRdb stores in-frame clones only, minus some. The table lists about 450,000 clones, around 80% of them singletons, with more than 10% in the top ten. The source material was PBMCs. The receptors originated from a woman aged 40 to 50 in good health. Some clones in this sample may be carry-over from other donors' samples. The CDR3 runs from the conserved cysteine through the conserved F or W. The D gene is left open where the match is weak. A clone size is listed for some rows: how often the clone was seen (once, few, many), or a class if it is expanded.

clone size	D gene	V gene	J gene	CDR3 protein	CDR3 DNA
.	.	TRBV5-6	TRBJ2-3	CASSLVARELGTQYF	TGTGCCAGCAGCTTGGTGGCCAGGGAGTTAGGTACGCAGTATTTT
.	.	TRBV29-1	TRBJ1-2	CSVGLQGHGYTF	TGCAGCGTAGGGCTACAAGGCCATGGCTACACCTTC
.	.	TRBV10-3	TRBJ2-7	CAISESGVPSYEQYF	TGTGCCATCAGTGAGTCGGGGGTACCTTCCTACGAGCAGTACTTC
.	.	TRBV5-1	TRBJ2-5	CASSLGSSAETQYF	TGCGCCAGCAGCTTGGGCAGTAGCGCAGAGACCCAGTACTTC
.	TRBD2	TRBV10-3	TRBJ2-1	CAISSGTSGVNEQFF	TGTGCCATCAGTTCCGGGACTAGCGGGGTGAATGAGCAGTTCTTC
.	.	TRBV18	TRBJ2-3	CASSPPFIGGNTDTQYF	TGTGCCAGCTCACCACCGTTCATTGGGGGGAACACAGATACGCAGTATTTT
.	.	TRBV9	TRBJ2-7	CASSPGTPDYEQYF	TGTGCCAGCAGCCCCGGGACACCGGACTACGAGCAGTACTTC
.	.	TRBV5-1	TRBJ1-5	CASSSTGYSNQPQHF	TGCGCCAGCAGTTCTACAGGGTATAGCAATCAGCCCCAGCATTTT
.	.	TRBV7-9	TRBJ2-2	CASSLWVNTGELFF	TGTGCCAGCAGCTTATGGGTGAACACCGGGGAGCTGTTTTTT
.	TRBD1	TRBV30	TRBJ2-2	CAWRGQGAGELFF	TGTGCCTGGAGGGGTCAGGGGGCCGGGGAGCTGTTTTTT
once	TRBD2	TRBV18	TRBJ2-3	CASSPAGSGRSLDTQYF	TGTGCCAGCTCACCAGCGGGGAGCGGGAGGTCCCTAGATACGCAGTATTTT
.	.	TRBV4-1	TRBJ1-6	CASSQDRMRNSPLHF	TGCGCCAGCAGCCAAGACAGGATGAGGAATTCACCCCTCCACTTT
.	TRBD2	TRBV5-1	TRBJ2-1	CASSYSGSTLNNEQFF	TGCGCCAGCAGCTATAGCGGGAGTACCCTAAACAATGAGCAGTTCTTC
many	TRBD2	TRBV6-4	TRBJ2-3	CASSVSGSTDTQYF	TGTGCCAGCAGTGTTAGCGGGAGCACAGATACGCAGTATTTT
.	TRBD2	TRBV14	TRBJ2-5	CASSQVVASGRLQETQYF	TGTGCCAGCAGCCAAGTCGTTGCTAGCGGGAGGCTACAAGAGACCCAGTACTTC
.	.	TRBV6-1	TRBJ2-3	CASREGAADTQYF	TGTGCCAGCAGGGAGGGGGCGGCGGATACGCAGTATTTT
.	TRBD2	TRBV9	TRBJ2-7	CASSPGLAEAYEQYF	TGTGCCAGCAGCCCCGGACTAGCGGAAGCCTACGAGCAGTACTTC
.	.	TRBV7-8	TRBJ1-1	CASSGPKRDTEAFF	TGTGCCAGCAGCGGACCTAAGCGGGACACTGAAGCTTTCTTT
.	TRBD1	TRBV9	TRBJ2-1	CASSVVGRGQQFF	TGTGCCAGCAGCGTAGTAGGCAGGGGGCAACAGTTCTTC
.	.	TRBV19	TRBJ2-7	CASSPEAGLPYEQYF	TGTGCCAGTAGCCCCGAGGCTGGTCTTCCCTACGAGCAGTACTTC